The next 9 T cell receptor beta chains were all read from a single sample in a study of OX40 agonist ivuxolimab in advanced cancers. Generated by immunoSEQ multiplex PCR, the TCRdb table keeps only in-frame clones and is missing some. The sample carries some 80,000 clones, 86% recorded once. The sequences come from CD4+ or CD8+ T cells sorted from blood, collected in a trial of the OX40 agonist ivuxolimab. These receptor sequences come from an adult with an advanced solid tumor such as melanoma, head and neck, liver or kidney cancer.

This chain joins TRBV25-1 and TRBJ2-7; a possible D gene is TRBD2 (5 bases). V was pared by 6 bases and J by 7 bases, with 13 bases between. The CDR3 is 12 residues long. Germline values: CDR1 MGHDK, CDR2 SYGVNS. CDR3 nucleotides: TGTGCCAGCAGCAGGAACTCGGGAGAGCAGTACTTC. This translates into CASSRNSGEQYF.

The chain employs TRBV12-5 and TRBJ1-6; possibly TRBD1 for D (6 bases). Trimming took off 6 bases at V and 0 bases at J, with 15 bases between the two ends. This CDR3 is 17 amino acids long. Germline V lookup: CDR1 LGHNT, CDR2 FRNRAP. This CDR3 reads CASGSVTGSSYNSPLHF. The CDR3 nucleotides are TGTGCTAGTGGCTCGGTAACAGGGAGCTCCTATAATTCACCCCTCCACTTT. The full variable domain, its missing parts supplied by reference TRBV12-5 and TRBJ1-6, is DARVTQTPRHKVTEMGQEVTMRCQPILGHNTVFWYRQTMMQGLELLAYFRNRAPLDDSGMPKDRFSAEMPDATLATLKIQPSEPRDSAVYFCASGSVTGSSYNSPLHFGNGTRLTVT.

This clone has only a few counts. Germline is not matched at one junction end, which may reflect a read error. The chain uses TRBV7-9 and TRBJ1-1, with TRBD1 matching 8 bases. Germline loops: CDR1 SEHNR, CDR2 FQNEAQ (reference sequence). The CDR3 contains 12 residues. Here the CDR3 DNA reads TGTGCCAGCAGTTTCACCGGGACAGGAGGGAGATTT. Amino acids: CASSFTGTGGRF.

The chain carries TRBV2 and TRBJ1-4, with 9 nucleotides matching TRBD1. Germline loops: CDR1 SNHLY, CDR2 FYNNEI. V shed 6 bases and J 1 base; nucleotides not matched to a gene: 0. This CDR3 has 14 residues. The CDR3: CASRDRGTNEKLFF. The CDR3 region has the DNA TGTGCCAGCAGGGACAGGGGAACTAATGAAAAACTGTTTTTT.

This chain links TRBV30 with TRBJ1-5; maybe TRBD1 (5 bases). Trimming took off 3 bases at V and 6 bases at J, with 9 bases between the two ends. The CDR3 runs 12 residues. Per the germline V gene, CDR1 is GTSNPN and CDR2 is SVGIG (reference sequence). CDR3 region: CAWSREGQPQHF. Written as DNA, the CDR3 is TGTGCCTGGAGCAGGGAGGGTCAGCCCCAGCATTTT.

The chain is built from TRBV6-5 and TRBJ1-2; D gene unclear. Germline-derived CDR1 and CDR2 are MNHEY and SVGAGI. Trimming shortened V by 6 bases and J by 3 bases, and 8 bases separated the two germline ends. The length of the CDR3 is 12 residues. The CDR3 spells CASSPTDYGYTF. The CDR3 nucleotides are TGTGCCAGCAGCCCCACCGACTATGGCTACACCTTC.

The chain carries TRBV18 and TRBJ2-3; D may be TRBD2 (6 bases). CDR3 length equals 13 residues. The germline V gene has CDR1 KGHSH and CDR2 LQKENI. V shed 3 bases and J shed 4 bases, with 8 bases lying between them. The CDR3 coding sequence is TGTGCCAGCTCACCTAGCGGAGCAGATACGCAGTATTTT. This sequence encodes CASSPSGADTQYF.

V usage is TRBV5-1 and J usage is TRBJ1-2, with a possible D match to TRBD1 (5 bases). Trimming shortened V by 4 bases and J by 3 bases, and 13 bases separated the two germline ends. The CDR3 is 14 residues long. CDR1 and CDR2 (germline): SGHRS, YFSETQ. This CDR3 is CASSPDNFYYGYTF. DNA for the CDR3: TGCGCCAGCAGCCCGGACAATTTTTACTATGGCTACACCTTC.

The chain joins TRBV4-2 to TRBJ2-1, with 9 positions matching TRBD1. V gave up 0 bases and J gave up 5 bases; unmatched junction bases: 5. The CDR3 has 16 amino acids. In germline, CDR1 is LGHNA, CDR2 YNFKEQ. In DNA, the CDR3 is TGTGCCAGCAGCCAAGACCCCGGGACAGGGAACAATGAGCAGTTCTTC. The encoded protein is CASSQDPGTGNNEQFF.